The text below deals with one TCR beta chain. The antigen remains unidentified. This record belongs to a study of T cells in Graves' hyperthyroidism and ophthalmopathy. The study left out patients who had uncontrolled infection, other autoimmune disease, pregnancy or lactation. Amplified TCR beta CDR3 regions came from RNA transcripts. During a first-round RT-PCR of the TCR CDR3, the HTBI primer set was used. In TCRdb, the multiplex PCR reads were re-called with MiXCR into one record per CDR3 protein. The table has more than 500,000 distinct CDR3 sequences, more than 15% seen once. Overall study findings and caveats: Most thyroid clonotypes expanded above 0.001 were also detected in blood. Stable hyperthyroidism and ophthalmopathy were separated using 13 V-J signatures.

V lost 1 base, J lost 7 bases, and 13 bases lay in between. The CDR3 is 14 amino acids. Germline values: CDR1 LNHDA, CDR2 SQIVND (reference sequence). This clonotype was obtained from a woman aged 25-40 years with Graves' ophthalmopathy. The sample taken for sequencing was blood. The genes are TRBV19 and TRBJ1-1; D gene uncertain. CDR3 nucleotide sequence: TGTGCCAGTAGTATAGGATTGGGTGGCCGTGAAGCTTTCTTT. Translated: CASSIGLGGREAFF.